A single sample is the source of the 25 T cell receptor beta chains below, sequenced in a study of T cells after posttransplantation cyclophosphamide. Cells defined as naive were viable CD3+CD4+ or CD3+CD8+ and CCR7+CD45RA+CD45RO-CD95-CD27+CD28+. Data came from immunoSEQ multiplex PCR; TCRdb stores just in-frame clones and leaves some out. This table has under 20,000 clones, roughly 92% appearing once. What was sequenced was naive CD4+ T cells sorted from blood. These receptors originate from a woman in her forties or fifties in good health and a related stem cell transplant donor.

CDR3 residues: CASSVIPGAVLGTDTQYF. The CDR3 DNA reads as TGTGCCAGCAGCGTTATACCGGGAGCGGTACTAGGCACAGATACGCAGTATTTT. The rearrangement uses TRBV9 and TRBJ2-3; D might be TRBD2 (6 bases). Germline lookup yields CDR1 SGDLS and CDR2 YYNGEE. The CDR3 loop spans 18 amino acids. V was shortened by 2 bases and J by 1 base, with 20 bases between the two germline ends. Variable domain in full (rest from reference TRBV9 and TRBJ2-3): DSGVTQTPKHLITATGQRVTLRCSPRSGDLSVYWYQQSLDQGLQFLIQYYNGEERAKGNILERFSAQQFPDLHSELNLSSLELGDSALYFCASSVIPGAVLGTDTQYFGPGTRLTVL.

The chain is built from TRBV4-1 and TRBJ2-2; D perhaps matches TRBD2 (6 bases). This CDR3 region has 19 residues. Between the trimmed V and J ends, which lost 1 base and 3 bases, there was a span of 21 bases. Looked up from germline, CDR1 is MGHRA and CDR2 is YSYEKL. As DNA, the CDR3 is TGCGCCAGCAGCCAAGCAGAGGCCGTGGGGGGAAGGTACACCGGGGAGCTGTTTTTT. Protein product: CASSQAEAVGGRYTGELFF.

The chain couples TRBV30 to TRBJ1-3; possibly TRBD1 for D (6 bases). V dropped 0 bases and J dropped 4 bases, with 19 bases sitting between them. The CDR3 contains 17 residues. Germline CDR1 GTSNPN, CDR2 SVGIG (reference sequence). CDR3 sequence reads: CAWSVPMGALVGNTIYF. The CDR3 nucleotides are TGTGCCTGGAGTGTCCCTATGGGGGCTTTGGTCGGAAACACCATATATTTT.

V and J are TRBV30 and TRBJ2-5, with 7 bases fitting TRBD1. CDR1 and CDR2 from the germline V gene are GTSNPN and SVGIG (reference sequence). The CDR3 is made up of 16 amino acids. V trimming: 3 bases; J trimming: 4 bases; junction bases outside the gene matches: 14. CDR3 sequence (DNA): TGTGCCTGGAGCCCTTATCTACAGGGGATCGGAGAGACCCAGTACTTC. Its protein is CAWSPYLQGIGETQYF.

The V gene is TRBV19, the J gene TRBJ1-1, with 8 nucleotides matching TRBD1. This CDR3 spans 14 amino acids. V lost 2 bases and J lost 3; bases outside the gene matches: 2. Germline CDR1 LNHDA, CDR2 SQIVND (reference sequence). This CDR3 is CASSITGGYTEAFF. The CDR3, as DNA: TGTGCCAGTAGTATAACAGGGGGTTACACTGAAGCTTTCTTT.

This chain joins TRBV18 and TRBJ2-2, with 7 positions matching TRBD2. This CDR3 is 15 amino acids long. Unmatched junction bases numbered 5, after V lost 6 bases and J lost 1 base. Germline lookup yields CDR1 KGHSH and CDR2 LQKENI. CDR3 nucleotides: TGTGCCAGCTCTCTTTCTAGCGGGAACACCGGGGAGCTGTTTTTT. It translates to CASSLSSGNTGELFF.

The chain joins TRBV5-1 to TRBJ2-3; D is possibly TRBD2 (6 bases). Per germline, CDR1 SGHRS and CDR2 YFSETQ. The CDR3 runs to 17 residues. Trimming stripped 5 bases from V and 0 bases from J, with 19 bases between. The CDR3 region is CASSNLQSSASTDTQYF. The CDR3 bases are TGCGCCAGCAGTAACTTACAGTCTAGCGCGAGCACAGATACGCAGTATTTT. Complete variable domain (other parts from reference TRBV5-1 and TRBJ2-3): KAGVTQTPRYLIKTRGQQVTLSCSPISGHRSVSWYQQTPGQGLQFLFEYFSETQRNKGNFPGRFSGRQFSNSRSEMNVSTLELGDSALYLCASSNLQSSASTDTQYFGPGTRLTVL.

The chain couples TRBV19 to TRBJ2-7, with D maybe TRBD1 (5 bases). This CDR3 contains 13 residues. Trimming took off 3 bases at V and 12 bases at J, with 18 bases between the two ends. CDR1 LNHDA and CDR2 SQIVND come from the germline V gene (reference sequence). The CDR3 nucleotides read TGTGCCAGTAGTATTGCCAGGGCCGAAAAGCGGTACTTC. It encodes CASSIARAEKRYF.

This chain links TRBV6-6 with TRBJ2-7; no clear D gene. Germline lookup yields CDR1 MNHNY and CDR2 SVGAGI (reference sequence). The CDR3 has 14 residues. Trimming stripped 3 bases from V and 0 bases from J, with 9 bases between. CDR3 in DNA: TGTGCCAGCAGTTATTTGGCAGGCTCCTACGAGCAGTACTTC. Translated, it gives CASSYLAGSYEQYF.

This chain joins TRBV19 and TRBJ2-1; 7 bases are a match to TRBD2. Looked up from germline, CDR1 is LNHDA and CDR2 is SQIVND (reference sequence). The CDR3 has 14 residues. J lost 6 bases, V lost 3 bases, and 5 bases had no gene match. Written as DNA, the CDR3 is TGTGCCAGTAGTATGGGACTACCCACCAATGAGCAGTTCTTC. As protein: CASSMGLPTNEQFF.

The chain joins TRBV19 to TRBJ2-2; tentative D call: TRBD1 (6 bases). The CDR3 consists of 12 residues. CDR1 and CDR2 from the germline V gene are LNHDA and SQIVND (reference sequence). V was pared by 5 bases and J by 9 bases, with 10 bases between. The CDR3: CASSQTGWELFF. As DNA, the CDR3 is TGTGCCAGTAGTCAGACAGGTTGGGAGCTGTTTTTT. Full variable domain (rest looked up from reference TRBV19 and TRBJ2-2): DGGITQSPKYLFRKEGQNVTLSCEQNLNHDAMYWYRQDPGQGLRLIYYSQIVNDFQKGDIAEGYSVSREKKESFPLTVTSAQKNPTAFYLCASSQTGWELFFGEGSRLTVL.

The CDR3 here is CASSEMTGVNTEAFF. The DNA for the CDR3 is TGTGCCAGCAGTGAAATGACAGGGGTGAACACTGAAGCTTTCTTT. The V call is TRBV6-1, the J call TRBJ1-1; 8 positions match TRBD1. Germline CDR1 reads MNHNS; CDR2 reads SASEGT. V shed 2 bases, J shed 0 bases, and the junction held 2 bases outside the gene matches. This CDR3 region has 15 residues.

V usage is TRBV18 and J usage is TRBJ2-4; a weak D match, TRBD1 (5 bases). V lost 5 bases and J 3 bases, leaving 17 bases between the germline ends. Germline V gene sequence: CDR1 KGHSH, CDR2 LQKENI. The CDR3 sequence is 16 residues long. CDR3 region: CASSFQGFGDKNIQYF. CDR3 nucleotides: TGTGCCAGCTCATTTCAGGGATTTGGAGACAAAAACATTCAGTACTTC.

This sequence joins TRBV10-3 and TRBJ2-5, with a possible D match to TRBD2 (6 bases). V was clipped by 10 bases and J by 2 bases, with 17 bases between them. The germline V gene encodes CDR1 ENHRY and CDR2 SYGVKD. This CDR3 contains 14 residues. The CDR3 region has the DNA TGTGCCACGGCGGGAAGACTACGTCAAGAGACCCAGTACTTC. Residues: CATAGRLRQETQYF.

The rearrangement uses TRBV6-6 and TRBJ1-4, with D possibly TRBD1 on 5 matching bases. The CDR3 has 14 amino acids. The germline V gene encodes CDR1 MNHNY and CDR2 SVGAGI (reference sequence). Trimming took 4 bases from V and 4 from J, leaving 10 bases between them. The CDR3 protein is CASSWGGVNEKLFF. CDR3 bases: TGTGCCAGCAGTTGGGGGGGAGTTAATGAAAAACTGTTTTTT.

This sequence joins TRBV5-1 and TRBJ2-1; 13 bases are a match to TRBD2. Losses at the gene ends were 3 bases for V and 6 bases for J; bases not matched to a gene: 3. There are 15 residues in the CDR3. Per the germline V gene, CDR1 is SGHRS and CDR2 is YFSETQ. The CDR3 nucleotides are TGCGCCAGCAGCTCTAGGACTAGCGGGAGCAATGAGCAGTTCTTC. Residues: CASSSRTSGSNEQFF.

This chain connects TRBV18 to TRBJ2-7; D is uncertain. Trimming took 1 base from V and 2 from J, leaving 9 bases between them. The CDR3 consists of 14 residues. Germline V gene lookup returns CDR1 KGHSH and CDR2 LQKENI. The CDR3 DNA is TGTGCCAGCTCACCACGGTCCAGTACCTACGAGCAGTACTTC. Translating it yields CASSPRSSTYEQYF.

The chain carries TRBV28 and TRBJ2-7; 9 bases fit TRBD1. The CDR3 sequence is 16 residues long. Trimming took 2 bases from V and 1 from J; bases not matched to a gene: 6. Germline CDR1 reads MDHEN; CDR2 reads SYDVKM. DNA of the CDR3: TGTGCCAGCAGTTTAGCCCGGGACAGGGCTTCCTACGAGCAGTACTTC. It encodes CASSLARDRASYEQYF.

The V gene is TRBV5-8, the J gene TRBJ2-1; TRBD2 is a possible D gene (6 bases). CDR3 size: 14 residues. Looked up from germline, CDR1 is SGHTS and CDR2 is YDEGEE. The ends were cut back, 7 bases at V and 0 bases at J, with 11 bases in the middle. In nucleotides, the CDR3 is TGTGCCAGCGGCGACGGGAGCTCCTACAATGAGCAGTTCTTC. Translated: CASGDGSSYNEQFF.

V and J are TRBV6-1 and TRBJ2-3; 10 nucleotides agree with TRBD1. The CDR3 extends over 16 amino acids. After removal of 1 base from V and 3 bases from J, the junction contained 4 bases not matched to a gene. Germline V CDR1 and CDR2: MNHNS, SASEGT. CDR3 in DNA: TGTGCCAGCAGTGAAGGTCCGGGACAGGGGACAGATACGCAGTATTTT. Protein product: CASSEGPGQGTDTQYF.

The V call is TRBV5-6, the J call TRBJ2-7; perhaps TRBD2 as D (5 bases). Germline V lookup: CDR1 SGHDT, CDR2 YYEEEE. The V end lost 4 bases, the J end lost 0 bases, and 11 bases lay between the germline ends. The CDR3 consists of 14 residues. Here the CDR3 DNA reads TGTGCCAGCAGCCCCGGGATTGCCTCCTACGAGCAGTACTTC. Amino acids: CASSPGIASYEQYF.

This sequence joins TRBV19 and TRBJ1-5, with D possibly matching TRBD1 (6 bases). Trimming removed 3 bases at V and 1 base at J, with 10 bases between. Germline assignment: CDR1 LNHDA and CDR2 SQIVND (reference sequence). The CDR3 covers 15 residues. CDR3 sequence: CASSINRVSNQPQHF. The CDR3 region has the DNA TGTGCCAGTAGTATCAACAGGGTAAGCAATCAGCCCCAGCATTTT.

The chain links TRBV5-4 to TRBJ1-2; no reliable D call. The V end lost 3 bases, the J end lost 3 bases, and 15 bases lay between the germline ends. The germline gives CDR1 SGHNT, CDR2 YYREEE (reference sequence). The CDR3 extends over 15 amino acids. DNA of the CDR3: TGTGCCAGCAGCTCCGGTGGGGAGGCTCACTATGGCTACACCTTC. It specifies CASSSGGEAHYGYTF.

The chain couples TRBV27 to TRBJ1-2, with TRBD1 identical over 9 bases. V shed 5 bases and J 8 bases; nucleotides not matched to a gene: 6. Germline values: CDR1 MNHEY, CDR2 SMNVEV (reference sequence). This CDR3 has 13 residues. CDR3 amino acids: CASSAQGAGGYTF. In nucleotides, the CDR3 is TGTGCCAGCAGTGCACAGGGGGCAGGAGGCTACACCTTC.

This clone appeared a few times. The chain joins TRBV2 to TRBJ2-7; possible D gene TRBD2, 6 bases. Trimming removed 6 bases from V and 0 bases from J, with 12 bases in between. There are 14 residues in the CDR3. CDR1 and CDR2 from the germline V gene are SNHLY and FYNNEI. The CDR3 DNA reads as TGTGCCAGCAGGATCCGGGACTCCTCCTACGAGCAGTACTTC. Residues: CASRIRDSSYEQYF.